Below, 9 T cell receptor beta chains from the same sample are listed, as sequenced in a study of T cell changes during pregnancy in multiple sclerosis. The protocol was immunoSEQ multiplex PCR, while the TCRdb copy is restricted to in-frame clones and leaves out a portion. Among around 40,000 clones listed, roughly 90% were seen once. Sequences were derived from CD8+ T cells from peripheral blood mononuclear cells, sampled in the third trimester of pregnancy. These receptors originate from a female donor with multiple sclerosis, enrolled in a pregnancy study.

The chain carries TRBV19 and TRBJ1-1; D may be TRBD1 (5 bases). Germline-derived CDR1 and CDR2 are LNHDA and SQIVND (reference sequence). V was shortened by 6 bases and J by 1 base, with 15 bases between the two germline ends. The CDR3 totals 15 residues. For the CDR3, the DNA is TGTGCCAGTAGCCCCACGGCGGGGGGGAACACTGAAGCTTTCTTT. Protein sequence: CASSPTAGGNTEAFF. Variable domain in full (rest from reference TRBV19 and TRBJ1-1): DGGITQSPKYLFRKEGQNVTLSCEQNLNHDAMYWYRQDPGQGLRLIYYSQIVNDFQKGDIAEGYSVSREKKESFPLTVTSAQKNPTAFYLCASSPTAGGNTEAFFGQGTRLTVV.

The chain combines TRBV5-4 with TRBJ2-7; possibly TRBD1 for D (6 bases). CDR1 is SGHNT and CDR2 is YYREEE in the germline V gene (reference sequence). This CDR3 has 15 residues. The ends were cut back, 7 bases at V and 4 bases at J, with 21 bases in the middle. CDR3 sequence reads: CASSGTPAEGYEQYF. Here the CDR3 DNA reads TGTGCCAGCTCCGGGACACCGGCGGAAGGGTACGAGCAGTACTTC.

The chain has TRBV27 and TRBJ2-5, with D unclear. V was shortened by 3 bases and J by 2 bases, with 13 bases between the two germline ends. Germline loops: CDR1 MNHEY, CDR2 SMNVEV (reference sequence). CDR3 length equals 15 residues. The CDR3 nucleotides read TGTGCCAGCAGTTTTACGGGTAGTAGACAAGAGACCCAGTACTTC. Protein sequence: CASSFTGSRQETQYF.

This sequence joins TRBV13 and TRBJ1-1; D possibly corresponds to TRBD1 (5 bases). The ends were cut back, 7 bases at V and 0 bases at J, with 15 bases in the middle. The CDR3 extends over 15 amino acids. The germline V gene encodes CDR1 PRHDT and CDR2 FYEKMQ (reference sequence). The CDR3 coding sequence is TGTGCCAGCACCCCCCGGGAGGGGCTGAACACTGAAGCTTTCTTT. It encodes CASTPREGLNTEAFF.

This rearrangement joins TRBV29-1 to TRBJ1-2; no clear D. CDR1 and CDR2 (germline): SQVTM, ANQGSEA. The length of the CDR3 is 13 residues. The ends were cut back, 4 bases at V and 0 bases at J, with 9 bases in the middle. CDR3: CSVAPTTNYGYTF. CDR3 bases: TGCAGCGTTGCGCCTACTACTAACTATGGCTACACCTTC.

The chain carries TRBV12-5 and TRBJ2-7; no clear D gene. Deletions cut 1 base from V and 2 bases from J, with 12 bases between. The CDR3 has 15 amino acids. From germline, CDR1 is LGHNT and CDR2 FRNRAP. Here the CDR3 reads CASGLGQERPYEQYF. For the CDR3, the DNA is TGTGCTAGTGGTTTGGGGCAGGAAAGACCCTACGAGCAGTACTTC.

This clone has only a few counts. CDR3 sequence reads: CASSEALAGLETQYF. DNA of the CDR3: TGTGCCAGCAGCGAAGCACTAGCGGGTCTGGAGACCCAGTACTTC. The chain uses TRBV11-2 and TRBJ2-5, with TRBD2 matching 9 bases. CDR1 and CDR2 (germline): SGHAT, FQNNGV. CDR3 length: 15 amino acids. The V and J ends lost 5 bases and 5 bases, in that order; junction bases with no gene match: 9.

The V gene is TRBV11-2, the J gene TRBJ1-4, with TRBD1 matching over 7 bases. Germline CDR1 and CDR2: SGHAT and FQNNGV. The CDR3 is 15 amino acids. V lost 5 bases and J lost 6; bases outside the gene matches: 9. In nucleotides, the CDR3 is TGTGCCAGCAGCGGTTCCGGGACAGAATATGAAAAACTGTTTTTT. It encodes CASSGSGTEYEKLFF.

The chain has TRBV7-9 and TRBJ1-2, with 9 bases matching TRBD1. After removal of 7 bases from V and 0 bases from J, the junction contained 6 bases not matched to a gene. In germline, CDR1 is SEHNR, CDR2 FQNEAQ (reference sequence). This CDR3 is 15 amino acids long. The CDR3 DNA follows: TGTGCCAGCATATGGGACAGGGCGCCTAACTATGGCTACACCTTC. Translated: CASIWDRAPNYGYTF.